This T cell receptor beta chain is from a study of identical twins. Each CDR3 protein is one row after TCRdb ran MiXCR on the 5' RACE reads. Of over 500,000 distinct CDR3 sequences in the sample, about 20% are singletons; the top ten hold around 1%. Germline V gene lookup returns CDR1 DFQATT and CDR2 SNEGSKA (reference sequence). The CDR3 contains 16 residues. J was trimmed by 2 bases and V by 4 bases; bases with no gene match: 11. About this clonotype itself: What it recognizes is unknown.

Broader study findings: Twins' surplus sharing was weaker for beta out-of-frame sequences. Cord blood beta clonotypes that were abundant carried fewer insertions, and memory repertoires showed no such trend.

The same specimen was also included in a second study, on T cells expressing NK-cell markers. From that report: Expanded NKG2C+ T cell clones had unclear HCMV specificity.

The chain uses TRBV20-1 and TRBJ2-1; 7 bases match TRBD2. Sequenced input: CD4+ T cells sorted from blood. The receptor's source is a woman under 30 in good health. The CDR3 spells CSATPLLANTYNEQFF. CDR3 DNA: TGCAGTGCTACCCCCCTACTAGCGAACACCTACAATGAGCAGTTCTTC.